A single sample gave rise to the 31 T cell receptor beta chains below, sequenced in a study of T cells after yellow fever vaccination. TCRdb reanalysed the 5' RACE reads using MiXCR and keeps one entry per CDR3 protein. The sample includes more than 200,000 distinct CDR3 sequences, more than 3.5% seen only once; the top ten take around a fifth. The source was PBMCs, collected 15 days after the yellow fever booster vaccination. These receptor sequences come from a man aged 18 to 30 who received the YFV17D yellow fever vaccine.

Many counts were recorded for this clonotype. This chain connects TRBV6-4 to TRBJ1-2; tentative D call: TRBD1 (5 bases). V was clipped by 0 bases and J by 8 bases, with 10 bases between them. CDR3 size: 13 residues. Germline loops: CDR1 MRHNA, CDR2 SNTAGT. CDR3: CASSDSGTMGYTF. The CDR3 bases are TGTGCCAGCAGTGACTCGGGGACCATGGGCTACACCTTC.

This clonotype was counted ten times or more. This chain uses TRBV5-1 with TRBJ1-3, with D possibly being TRBD1 (6 bases). The CDR3 has 15 amino acids. Trimming removed 0 bases at V and 3 bases at J, with 10 bases between. Germline lookup yields CDR1 SGHRS and CDR2 YFSETQ. CDR3 loop: CASSLGGGHGNTIYF. CDR3 in DNA: TGCGCCAGCAGCTTGGGAGGGGGTCATGGAAACACCATATATTTT.

This clonotype has at least ten counts. This chain joins TRBV10-3 and TRBJ2-5, with 10 bases matching TRBD2. Germline lookup yields CDR1 ENHRY and CDR2 SYGVKD. The trim removed 0 bases at V and 7 bases at J, leaving 8 bases unmatched. This CDR3 has 16 residues. This CDR3 is CAISESASGGARTQYF. As DNA, the CDR3 is TGTGCCATCAGTGAGTCGGCTAGCGGGGGAGCAAGGACCCAGTACTTC.

This clonotype was detected many times. The rearrangement joins TRBV28 to TRBJ2-7; 8 bases are a match to TRBD1. The trim removed 0 bases at V and 3 bases at J, leaving 4 bases unmatched. The germline gives CDR1 MDHEN, CDR2 SYDVKM. The CDR3 sequence is 15 residues long. The CDR3 DNA reads TGTGCCAGCAGTTTATGGGTCACAGGGGGCTACGAGCAGTACTTC. Translation: CASSLWVTGGYEQYF. The full variable domain, in which reference TRBV28 and TRBJ2-7 provide the parts outside the CDR3, is DVKVTQSSRYLVKRTGEKVFLECVQDMDHENMFWYRQDPGLGLRLIYFSYDVKMKEKGDIPEGYSVSREKKERFSLILESASTNQTSMYLCASSLWVTGGYEQYFGPGTRLTVT.

This clonotype was observed at least ten times. This rearrangement joins TRBV11-2 to TRBJ1-3, with a possible D match to TRBD1 (6 bases). Trimming shortened V by 5 bases and J by 4 bases, and 15 bases separated the two germline ends. Germline V lookup: CDR1 SGHAT, CDR2 FQNNGV. CDR3 length: 15 residues. CDR3 region: CASSPLGGAGNTIYF. The CDR3, as DNA: TGTGCCAGCAGCCCCTTGGGGGGGGCGGGAAACACCATATATTTT.

This clonotype has ten or more counts. This sequence joins TRBV4-3 and TRBJ1-2; 7 positions agree with TRBD1. Germline trimming cut 0 bases from V and 5 bases from J; bases unmatched to any gene: 6. Germline V gives CDR1 LGHNA, CDR2 YSLEER. This CDR3 is built from 15 residues. DNA for the CDR3: TGCGCCAGCAGCCAAGATCGACAGGGAAGATATGGCTACACCTTC. It specifies CASSQDRQGRYGYTF.

This clonotype was seen at least ten times. V usage is TRBV5-1 and J usage is TRBJ2-3, with a tentative D call TRBD2 (6 bases). The ends were cut back, 4 bases at V and 5 bases at J, with 17 bases in the middle. Germline CDR1 SGHRS, CDR2 YFSETQ. This CDR3 spans 15 amino acids. The CDR3 here is CASSPGREGRDTQYF. For the CDR3, the DNA is TGCGCCAGCAGCCCCGGGAGAGAAGGGAGAGATACGCAGTATTTT.

This clonotype has ten or more counts. The chain carries TRBV20-1 and TRBJ1-2; 11 positions match TRBD1. CDR3 length: 12 amino acids. Germline CDR1 and CDR2: DFQATT and SNEGSKA (reference sequence). Trimming cost V 6 bases and J 4 bases; bases outside gene matches: 1. CDR3 bases: TGCAGTGCAGGGACAGGGGGCTATGGCTACACCTTC. The encoded protein is CSAGTGGYGYTF.

Many counts were recorded for this clonotype. V and J are TRBV5-5 and TRBJ1-1; 8 nucleotides line up with TRBD1. Germline assignment: CDR1 SGHKS and CDR2 YYEKEE (reference sequence). The CDR3 contains 14 residues. V lost 4 bases to trimming and J lost 1 base; unmatched junction nucleotides: 3. Here the CDR3 reads CASSQQGENTEAFF. The CDR3 nucleotides read TGTGCCAGCAGCCAACAGGGGGAGAACACTGAAGCTTTCTTT.

This clonotype was seen ten or more times. This chain uses TRBV30 with TRBJ1-1; 7 bases match TRBD1. V lost 0 bases, J lost 1 base, and 5 bases stayed unmatched. The CDR3 contains 15 residues. Germline assignment: CDR1 GTSNPN and CDR2 SVGIG (reference sequence). CDR3 nucleotides: TGTGCCTGGAGTGTAATCGGGACAGAGAACACTGAAGCTTTCTTT. Translated: CAWSVIGTENTEAFF.

There are many counts of this clonotype. The chain links TRBV4-2 to TRBJ1-2; no clear D. The V gene lost 3 bases and the J gene lost 0 bases, with 14 bases spanning the gap. The CDR3 has 16 amino acids. CDR1 is LGHNA and CDR2 is YNFKEQ in the germline V gene. The CDR3 protein is CASSHSSGRANYGYTF. CDR3 DNA: TGTGCCAGCAGCCATTCCTCCGGACGGGCTAACTATGGCTACACCTTC.

Many counts were recorded for this clonotype. V is TRBV24-1 and J is TRBJ2-1; 10 positions match TRBD1. The CDR3 runs 17 residues. Trimming at V came to 4 bases and at J to 2 bases, leaving 7 bases not matched to a gene. Germline CDR1 reads KGHDR; CDR2 reads SFDVKD. The CDR3 DNA reads TGTGCCACCAGTGACCCCCTGGACAGGGGGGCCTACAATGAGCAGTTCTTC. It codes for CATSDPLDRGAYNEQFF.

This clonotype was recorded a few times. This chain joins TRBV4-2 and TRBJ1-2; no clear D. The CDR3 loop spans 12 amino acids. Per germline, CDR1 LGHNA and CDR2 YNFKEQ. The ends were cut back, 0 bases at V and 8 bases at J, with 7 bases in the middle. CDR3 sequence reads: CASSQDSVGYTF. The CDR3 nucleotides read TGTGCCAGCAGCCAAGACAGTGTCGGCTACACCTTC.

This clonotype was detected many times. The gene calls are TRBV12-3 or TRBV12-4 and TRBJ2-2, with D perhaps given as TRBD1 or TRBD2 (5 bases each). The V end lost 2 bases, the J end lost 6 bases, and 7 bases lay between the germline ends. This CDR3 is 13 amino acids long. The CDR3: CASSLLGAGELFF. The CDR3 DNA sequence: TGTGCCAGCAGTTTATTGGGGGCCGGGGAGCTGTTTTTT.

CDR3 amino acids: CASSYTQGPSGSSYNSPLHF. Written as DNA, the CDR3 is TGCGCCAGCAGCTATACTCAAGGACCCAGCGGGAGCTCCTATAATTCACCCCTCCACTTT. The V call is TRBV4-1, the J call TRBJ1-6; D gene uncertain. With 5 bases removed from V and 0 bases from J, the gap between germline ends came to 23 bases. This CDR3 spans 20 amino acids. CDR1 is MGHRA and CDR2 is YSYEKL in the germline V gene.

This clonotype occurred many times. The chain is built from TRBV12-3 or TRBV12-4 and TRBJ1-4; 7 nucleotides line up with TRBD1. The CDR3 sequence is 14 residues long. Trimming cost V 6 bases and J 5 bases; bases outside gene matches: 6. For the CDR3, the DNA is TGTGCCAGCAGGGGGGACAGCGGGAATGAAAAACTGTTTTTT. Translation gives CASRGDSGNEKLFF.

This clonotype occurred many times. The rearrangement links TRBV7-2 to TRBJ2-4, with D perhaps TRBD2 (7 bases). Germline CDR1 reads SGHTA; CDR2 reads FQGNSA. The CDR3 runs to 17 residues. Trimming removed 0 bases at V and 5 bases at J, with 17 bases between. In DNA, the CDR3 is TGTGCCAGCAGCTTAGCGCTGACAGGCCGGGGGGAAAACATTCAGTACTTC. As protein: CASSLALTGRGENIQYF.

At least ten counts were recorded for this clonotype. The gene calls are TRBV12-3 or TRBV12-4 and TRBJ2-3; D tentatively reads TRBD1 or TRBD2 (5 bases each). Trimming stripped 3 bases from V and 2 bases from J, with 24 bases between. The CDR3 totals 19 residues. The CDR3 nucleotides are TGTGCCAGCAGTTTCCTCTTTGATTTTCCGGGGCCCTACACAGATACGCAGTATTTT. Its protein is CASSFLFDFPGPYTDTQYF.

This clonotype was detected many times. The rearrangement links TRBV10-3 to TRBJ1-5, with D hard to call. The germline V gene has CDR1 ENHRY and CDR2 SYGVKD. Trimming removed 2 bases from V and 1 base from J, with 12 bases in between. This CDR3 comprises 16 residues. The CDR3 DNA reads as TGTGCCATCAGTGAGGGTGCAAGGGCCAGCAATCAGCCCCAGCATTTT. Translating gives CAISEGARASNQPQHF.

This clonotype was counted at least ten times. The chain carries TRBV20-1 and TRBJ2-2; 7 nucleotides align to TRBD2. Germline-derived CDR1 and CDR2 are DFQATT and SNEGSKA (reference sequence). The CDR3 runs 14 residues. Germline trimming cut 3 bases from V and 7 bases from J; bases unmatched to any gene: 8. CDR3 loop: CSASAGEYVGELFF. In DNA, the CDR3 is TGCAGTGCTAGTGCGGGGGAATATGTCGGGGAGCTGTTTTTT.

This clonotype turned up a few times. The CDR3 sequence is CASTRTGERLSGANVLTF. The CDR3 region has the DNA TGCGCCAGCACTCGGACAGGGGAGCGACTCTCTGGGGCCAACGTCCTGACTTTC. The rearrangement links TRBV4-1 to TRBJ2-6; 9 nucleotides agree with TRBD1. The CDR3 is 18 amino acids. Trimming at V came to 7 bases and at J to 0 bases, leaving 10 bases not matched to a gene. Germline V gene lookup returns CDR1 MGHRA and CDR2 YSYEKL.

In its sample, this clonotype was seen many times. This sequence joins TRBV5-6 and TRBJ2-2; 9 nucleotides line up with TRBD2. CDR1 is SGHDT, CDR2 YYEEEE, per germline. This CDR3 region has 14 residues. With V trimmed by 3 bases and J by 8 bases, 5 bases remained unmatched. CDR3 DNA: TGTGCCAGCAGCTGGGGGACTAGCAGGGGGGAGCTGTTTTTT. Translated, it gives CASSWGTSRGELFF. Drawing the rest from reference TRBV5-6 and TRBJ2-2, the complete variable domain is DAGVTQSPTHLIKTRGQQVTLRCSPKSGHDTVSWYQQALGQGPQFIFQYYEEEERQRGNFPDRFSGHQFPNYSSELNVNALLLGDSALYLCASSWGTSRGELFFGEGSRLTVL.

This clonotype was detected ten times or more. The rearrangement links TRBV14 to TRBJ1-1, with 11 bases fitting TRBD1. Germline CDR1 and CDR2: SGHDN and FVKESK. CDR3 length equals 14 residues. V was pared by 8 bases and J by 6 bases, with 8 bases of the junction left unmatched. Here the CDR3 reads CASGGGQGASEAFF. The CDR3 DNA sequence: TGTGCCAGCGGGGGAGGACAGGGGGCGTCTGAAGCTTTCTTT.

CDR3 sequence (DNA): TGTGCCAGTAGTGGCAGTTTAAGCAATCAGCCCCAGCATTTT. Amino acid sequence: CASSGSLSNQPQHF. This rearrangement joins TRBV19 to TRBJ1-5; D remains unclear. The CDR3 covers 14 residues. V gave up 5 bases and J gave up 1 base, with 9 bases separating them. The germline V gene has CDR1 LNHDA and CDR2 SQIVND (reference sequence).

This clonotype was counted at least ten times. The gene calls are TRBV12-3 or TRBV12-4 and TRBJ1-4, with unresolved D. The ends were cut back, 5 bases at V and 5 bases at J, with 15 bases in the middle. The CDR3 covers 15 residues. CDR3 coding DNA: TGTGCCAGCAGTCAGCCTAAAGAAGGGAATGAAAAACTGTTTTTT. Translating gives CASSQPKEGNEKLFF.

This clonotype appeared many times. The chain uses TRBV7-9 and TRBJ2-2; the D is unclear. Germline V gene lookup returns CDR1 SEHNR and CDR2 FQNEAQ (reference sequence). This CDR3 comprises 18 residues. Trimming pared 5 bases from V and 6 bases from J, leaving 25 bases between. The DNA of the CDR3 is TGTGCCAGCAGCCCAATATCAGCCCGCGGTGATTCGTCCGGGGAGCTGTTTTTT. Residues: CASSPISARGDSSGELFF.

This clonotype was counted at least ten times. V usage is TRBV27 and J usage is TRBJ2-5; 14 bases line up with TRBD2. The CDR3 runs to 16 residues. Losses at the gene ends were 4 bases for V and 5 bases for J; bases not matched to a gene: 6. CDR1 is MNHEY, CDR2 SMNVEV, per germline (reference sequence). The CDR3 bases are TGTGCCAGCAGTTCCGGACTAGCGGGGGGCTTGGAGACCCAGTACTTC. Its translation is CASSSGLAGGLETQYF.

This clonotype was counted many times. The genes are TRBV20-1 and TRBJ2-6; D ambiguous. CDR3 length: 13 amino acids. Trimming took 6 bases from V and 1 from J, leaving 7 bases between them. Germline lookup yields CDR1 DFQATT and CDR2 SNEGSKA (reference sequence). The DNA for the CDR3 is TGCAGTGCCCTAAAATCTGGGGCCAACGTCCTGACTTTC. It translates to CSALKSGANVLTF.

This clonotype showed up many times. The chain carries TRBV5-4 and TRBJ2-3, with 13 positions matching TRBD2. CDR3 length equals 17 residues. The germline CDR1 and CDR2 sequences are SGHNT and YYREEE (reference sequence). J gave up 4 bases and V 5 bases, and 10 bases lay outside the gene matches. CDR3 DNA sequence: TGTGCCAGCAGTGGGCCAACTAGCGGGGGGGCCTCAGATACGCAGTATTTT. Translating gives CASSGPTSGGASDTQYF.

The sample holds many counts of this clonotype. The chain carries TRBV10-3 and TRBJ2-3, with D tentatively TRBD1 (5 bases). The CDR3 consists of 15 residues. Germline V lookup: CDR1 ENHRY, CDR2 SYGVKD. With 3 bases removed from V and 2 bases from J, the gap between germline ends came to 12 bases. The CDR3 bases are TGTGCCATCAGTGACAGGGCGAGACTCACAGATACGCAGTATTTT. As protein: CAISDRARLTDTQYF.

In this sample, this clonotype turned up many times. The chain recombines TRBV6-2 or TRBV6-3 with TRBJ1-5, with D possibly TRBD1 on 6 matching bases. This CDR3 has 15 amino acids. Trimming stripped 8 bases from V and 6 bases from J, with 20 bases between. Per the germline V gene, CDR1 is MNHEY and CDR2 is SVGEGT. The chain's CDR3 is CASSWGLGGTQPQHF. The CDR3 nucleotides are TGTGCCAGCTCTTGGGGTTTGGGGGGCACTCAGCCCCAGCATTTT.